These T cell receptor beta chains were read from a single sample in a study of STAT3 mutations in large granular lymphocyte leukemia. Repertoires were generated with immunoSEQ multiplex PCR, while TCRdb's copy carries only in-frame clones and drops some. The sample includes 30,000 to 45,000 clones, approximately 90% of them seen just once. The specimen was PBMCs. These receptors were taken from a human donor with T large granular lymphocyte leukemia. Some clones in this sample may be carry-over from other donors' samples. Both conserved end residues are part of each CDR3. Fields, in order: J gene, V gene, D gene, clone size, CDR3 DNA, CDR3 protein. A D gene is named only where the DNA matches it firmly. Only some rows state a clone size, as once, few, many or a class for expanded clones.

J gene: TRBJ1-2; V gene: TRBV4-2; D gene: NA; clone size: NA; CDR3 DNA: TGTGCCAGCAGCCAAGTCTCAGGGGCTACGCTAGGTACTAACTATGGCTACACCTTC; CDR3 protein: CASSQVSGATLGTNYGYTF
J gene: TRBJ1-6; V gene: TRBV27; D gene: NA; clone size: NA; CDR3 DNA: TGTGCCAGCAGTTTATCAGGGGCGAGGGATTCACCCCTCCACTTT; CDR3 protein: CASSLSGARDSPLHF
J gene: TRBJ1-6; V gene: TRBV7-9; D gene: TRBD1; clone size: NA; CDR3 DNA: TGTGCCAGCAGCCCGAATCGGGACAGCGGAATCAATTCACCCCTCCACTTT; CDR3 protein: CASSPNRDSGINSPLHF
J gene: TRBJ2-2; V gene: TRBV13; D gene: NA; clone size: once; CDR3 DNA: TGTGCCAGCAGCTTAGGCGAAGGCGGGGAGCTGTTTTTT; CDR3 protein: CASSLGEGGELFF
J gene: TRBJ2-3; V gene: TRBV5-1; D gene: NA; clone size: few; CDR3 DNA: TGCGCCAGCCAATCCTCGGCAGATACGCAGTATTTT; CDR3 protein: CASQSSADTQYF
J gene: TRBJ2-5; V gene: TRBV7-8; D gene: TRBD1; clone size: NA; CDR3 DNA: TGTGCCAGCAGCCCGACAGGACAGGGGGCTTCCCAAGAGACCCAGTACTTC; CDR3 protein: CASSPTGQGASQETQYF
J gene: TRBJ2-7; V gene: TRBV27; D gene: TRBD1; clone size: NA; CDR3 DNA: TGTGCCAGCAGTTACCTAACAGGGGCCCTTCCCTACGAGCAGTACTTC; CDR3 protein: CASSYLTGALPYEQYF
J gene: TRBJ1-4; V gene: TRBV28; D gene: NA; clone size: NA; CDR3 DNA: TGTGCCAGCAGTCCCCTCGGGGGCGCCCCTTTCGGACCGAATGAAAAACTGTTTTTT; CDR3 protein: CASSPLGGAPFGPNEKLFF
J gene: TRBJ1-1; V gene: TRBV7-9; D gene: NA; clone size: NA; CDR3 DNA: TGTGCCAGCAGCTTCGGAGGGAACACTGAAGCTTTCTTT; CDR3 protein: CASSFGGNTEAFF
J gene: TRBJ2-2; V gene: TRBV5-1; D gene: TRBD1; clone size: once; CDR3 DNA: TGCGCCAGCAGCACCCACGGGACAGGGGCCACCGGGGAGCTGTTTTTT; CDR3 protein: CASSTHGTGATGELFF
J gene: TRBJ1-1; V gene: TRBV6-1; D gene: NA; clone size: NA; CDR3 DNA: TGTGCCAGCAGTGAAGACAGATCGAACACTGAAGCTTTCTTT; CDR3 protein: CASSEDRSNTEAFF
J gene: TRBJ1-4; V gene: TRBV6-1; D gene: TRBD1; clone size: once; CDR3 DNA: TGTGCCAGCAGTGAAGATGGGACAGGGGCTAATGAAAAACTGTTTTTT; CDR3 protein: CASSEDGTGANEKLFF
J gene: TRBJ2-7; V gene: TRBV6-6; D gene: NA; clone size: NA; CDR3 DNA: TGTGCCAGCAGATCTTCGTGGAGCTCCTACGAGCAGTACTTC; CDR3 protein: CASRSSWSSYEQYF